Listed below are T cell receptor beta chains from one sample, sequenced in a study of regulatory T cells in long-lasting Graves disease. Using its own MiXCR run on the multiplex PCR reads, TCRdb lists one record per CDR3 protein. The sample has some 330,000 distinct CDR3 sequences; about 23% are singletons. The specimen comprised peripheral blood mononuclear cells (PBMCs), sampled when the disease was refractory, from a patient treated with antithyroid drugs. The receptors originated from a woman aged 40 to 50 with Graves disease. Both conserved end residues are part of each CDR3. Each record gives: V gene, J gene, CDR3 protein.

TRBV28	TRBJ2-5	CASSLVEGKETQYF
TRBV11-2	TRBJ1-1	CASSLDQGETFF
TRBV20-1	TRBJ2-3	CSAWTGTGKYTQYF
TRBV20-1	TRBJ1-1	CSLVAFLNTEAFF
TRBV6-4	TRBJ2-5	CASSEWAGETQYF
TRBV29-1	TRBJ1-4	CSVLGLETATNEKLFF
TRBV20-1	TRBJ2-1	CSASADRYSYNEQFF
TRBV30	TRBJ2-7	CAWSRTAGDEQYF
TRBV28	TRBJ1-2	CASSLWNERAIYGYTF
TRBV2	TRBJ2-1	CASSPPSGRTREQFF
TRBV20-1	TRBJ1-5	CSARLKVGGSVKNQPQHF
TRBV7-2	TRBJ2-1	CASSLRDNEQFF
TRBV2	TRBJ2-3	CASSPGQGGTDTQYF
TRBV27	TRBJ2-2	CASTSRWPGEGGELFF
TRBV6-1	TRBJ1-2	CASSDPAGDRANYGYTF
TRBV12-3/TRBV12-4	TRBJ2-7	CASSLLSGTYEQYF
TRBV11-2	TRBJ2-7	CASSLAWGSGQYF
TRBV18	TRBJ2-3	CASSWAGTDTQYF
TRBV6-2/TRBV6-3	TRBJ2-7	CASSRAQDSYEQYF
TRBV20-1	TRBJ1-5	CSALTGGGQPQHF
TRBV25-1	TRBJ2-7	CASRRGSAEQYF
TRBV11-2	TRBJ1-1	CASSSRGRNTEAFF
TRBV29-1	TRBJ2-5	CSVDYQDQETQYF
TRBV7-8	TRBJ2-5	CASSFGRVTSQETQYF
TRBV2	TRBJ2-5	CASRGQQETQYF
TRBV2	TRBJ2-1	CASRSSRERTYNEQFF
TRBV20-1	TRBJ1-5	CSAGVSNQPQHF
TRBV14	TRBJ1-2	CASSQGLTGDGYTF
TRBV6-4	TRBJ2-2	CASSASGGSGTGELFF
TRBV13	TRBJ2-5	CASSLWGRVGETQYF
TRBV20-1	TRBJ2-7	CSATGDEQYF
TRBV7-3	TRBJ2-5	CASSPNPLSGRETQYF
TRBV6-1	TRBJ2-5	CASIPYGAGGAETQYF
TRBV20-1	TRBJ1-4	CSAKNPGQPNEKLFF
TRBV20-1	TRBJ2-2	CSASGLAGESTGELFF
TRBV27	TRBJ2-7	CASSRRTSGRLYAYEQYF